This T cell receptor (beta chain) was sequenced for a study of T-cell reconstitution after alpha-beta-depleted transplantation in children. Findings and caveats of the study: Reportedly, roughly two months post-transplant, alpha-beta T cells arose from several hundred expanded graft clones.

During its preparation, the TCRbeta library received unique molecular identifiers. TCRdb ran MiXCR on the PCR reads and lists one entry per CDR3 protein. Of 780,000 or so distinct CDR3 sequences in the sample, roughly 15% are singletons; the top ten hold roughly 5%. V was clipped by 2 bases and J by 7 bases, with 9 bases between them. This CDR3 comprises 13 residues. This clonotype was observed a few times. The antigen is undetermined. Sequenced here: PBMCs, mostly from graft donor cells, sampled 360 days after TCRalphabeta/CD19-depleted stem cell transplant. The chain employs TRBV12-3 or TRBV12-4 and TRBJ1-5; D gene ambiguous. This receptor was taken from a male patient aged 10 to 17 who had a stem cell transplant for acute lymphoblastic leukemia, so the T cells may come from the graft donor. The CDR3 bases are TGTGCCAGCAGTTTAAACTCAAGGCAGCCCCAGCATTTT. This gives the protein CASSLNSRQPQHF.